Reported below is one TCR beta chain. V dropped 5 bases and J dropped 0; count of bases not matched to a gene: 19. The CDR3 spans 20 residues. Germline V gene sequence: CDR1 MNHEY, CDR2 SMNVEV (reference sequence). The data were obtained in a study of blood T cell repertoires in COVID-19. Across the whole study: Researchers got acute and convalescent COVID-19 samples from the United States, Italy and Spain. T cells, B-cell-depleted T cells, or PBMCs provided the cDNA or gDNA that served as material.

Per the study methods: Amplification of reference gene primers provided the estimated nucleated cell counts. Clones were read by immunoSEQ multiplex PCR, and TCRdb kept only the in-frame ones, dropping some. The D gene and trimming were derived from the DNA, and the V and J assignments and clone size from that table. The data contain 130,000 or so clones, 75% to 90% of them singletons. This chain joins TRBV27 and TRBJ2-3, with 8 bases that match TRBD1. The sequenced material came from peripheral blood. The receptor's source is a man between 65 and 85 years old with active or convalescent COVID-19. CDR3 nucleotide sequence: TGTGCCAGCAGTCTGGTTATAGGGACAGGCCCTCAATCTAGCACAGATACGCAGTATTTT. Encoded protein: CASSLVIGTGPQSSTDTQYF.